This TCR beta chain was captured by sequencing in a study of cytomegalovirus exposure and HLA in healthy donors. Study-level information: Among about 190 million T cells, an earlier analysis found 120 million or so unique TCR beta sequences.

Comment on this clone: No antigen is known for it.

As for the donors, each was a healthy bone marrow donor. Study-level findings and limits: In vitro checks showed that a few CMV-associated chains really do target CMV antigens.

Between the trimmed V and J ends, which lost 7 bases and 1 base, there was a span of 10 bases. This CDR3 is built from 14 residues. Germline CDR1 is LNHDA and CDR2 is SQIVND (reference sequence). The PCR contained 60 Vbeta and 13 Jbeta primers. Assay: immunoSEQ multiplex PCR; the TCRdb copy retains only in-frame clones and omits some. The sample lists about 150,000 clones; approximately 69% were seen once. The source of this sequence is a man between 25 and 39 years old in good health and CMV-seronegative. The rearrangement joins TRBV19 to TRBJ2-2, with a tentative D call TRBD1 (5 bases). The sequenced sample was PBMCs. The CDR3 sequence: CASKRGLNTGELFF. CDR3 nucleotides: TGTGCCAGTAAAAGGGGTCTGAACACCGGGGAGCTGTTTTTT.